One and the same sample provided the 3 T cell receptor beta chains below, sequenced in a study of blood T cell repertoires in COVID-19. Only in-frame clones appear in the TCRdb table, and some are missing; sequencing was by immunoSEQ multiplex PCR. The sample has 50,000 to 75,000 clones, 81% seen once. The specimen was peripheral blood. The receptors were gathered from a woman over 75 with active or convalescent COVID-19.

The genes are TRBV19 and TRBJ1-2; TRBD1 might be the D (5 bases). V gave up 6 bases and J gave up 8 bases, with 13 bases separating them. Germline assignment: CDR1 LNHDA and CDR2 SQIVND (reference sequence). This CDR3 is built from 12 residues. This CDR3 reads CASSGGFGGYTF. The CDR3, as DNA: TGTGCCAGTAGCGGGGGGTTCGGAGGCTACACCTTC.

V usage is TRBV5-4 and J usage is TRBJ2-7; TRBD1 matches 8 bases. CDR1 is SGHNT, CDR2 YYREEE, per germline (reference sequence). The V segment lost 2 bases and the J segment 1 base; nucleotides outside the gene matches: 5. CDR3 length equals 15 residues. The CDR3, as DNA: TGTGCCAGCAGCTTCGGACAGGGTGTGTCCTACGAGCAGTACTTC. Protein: CASSFGQGVSYEQYF.

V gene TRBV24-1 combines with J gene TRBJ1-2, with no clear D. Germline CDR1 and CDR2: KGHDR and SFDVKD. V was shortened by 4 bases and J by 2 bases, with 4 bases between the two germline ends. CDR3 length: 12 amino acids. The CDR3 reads CATSDYNYGYTF. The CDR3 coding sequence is TGTGCCACCAGTGACTACAACTATGGCTACACCTTC.